The clone carrying this T cell receptor (beta chain) has just one count. Antigen: not known. The PCR ran on 60 Vbeta and 13 Jbeta primers. The repertoire was sequenced with immunoSEQ multiplex PCR; TCRdb's copy has only in-frame clones and lacks some. The sample yields 93,000 or so clones, roughly 80% seen once. This sample is drawn from a study of cytomegalovirus exposure and HLA in healthy donors. Background on the study: Drawn from HLA-typed donors, approximately 85 million unique TCRs were held in an early data release. Study-wide findings and caveats: Whilst most TCR sequences proved rare, a subset of public TCRs occurred across many donors. Association with HLA alleles at 0.05 false discovery rate was found for about 17,000 TCR beta sequences in a later analysis. In a later analysis, TCR beta V- and J-gene trimming was associated with a missense DCLRE1C variant.

This receptor was taken from a man aged 50 to 60 in good health and CMV-seropositive. Sequences were obtained from PBMCs.

CDR3 region: CASSPSPGHGYEQYF. The CDR3 DNA follows: TGTGCCAGTAGCCCATCTCCGGGACATGGGTACGAGCAGTACTTC. J is TRBJ2-7 and V is TRBV19; perhaps TRBD1 as D (6 bases). The length of the CDR3 is 15 residues. CDR1 and CDR2 (germline): LNHDA, SQIVND (reference sequence). V dropped 6 bases and J dropped 4 bases, with 19 bases sitting between them.